These 12 T cell receptor beta chains were sequenced from one sample in a study of blood T cell repertoires in COVID-19. Data came from immunoSEQ multiplex PCR; TCRdb stores just in-frame clones and leaves some out. The sample yields 220,000 or so clones, about 86% seen once. Material for sequencing was peripheral blood. The receptors stem from a woman aged 50 to 60 with COVID-19, enrolled during active disease.

The chain uses TRBV3-1 (or the pseudogene TRBV3-2) and TRBJ2-7; D gene uncertain. Looked up from germline, CDR1 is LGHDT and CDR2 is YNNKEL (reference sequence). This CDR3 is built from 11 residues. The chain's CDR3 is CAAAGLYEQYF. The CDR3 DNA is TGTGCAGCCGCAGGTCTCTACGAGCAGTACTTC.

This clone occurred once. The chain employs TRBV7-9 and TRBJ2-7, with TRBD1 identical over 7 bases. Germline V gene lookup returns CDR1 SEHNR and CDR2 FQNEAQ (reference sequence). The CDR3 runs 14 residues. V gave up 3 bases and J gave up 2 bases; unmatched junction bases: 4. In DNA, the CDR3 is TGTGCCAGCAGCTTCCAGGGGGAAACCTACGAGCAGTACTTC. Translated: CASSFQGETYEQYF. Filled out from reference TRBV7-9 and TRBJ2-7, the complete variable domain reads DTGVSQNPRHKITKRGQNVTFRCDPISEHNRLYWYRQTLGQGPEFLTYFQNEAQLEKSRLLSDRFSAERPKGSFSTLEIQRTEQGDSAMYLCASSFQGETYEQYFGPGTRLTVT.

This chain connects TRBV7-2 to TRBJ2-6; a possible D gene is TRBD1 (5 bases). Trimming left V 4 bases short and J 0 bases short, with 10 bases between. CDR3 length: 16 amino acids. From germline, CDR1 is SGHTA and CDR2 FQGNSA. CDR3 nucleotide sequence: TGTGCCAGCAGCTCGCGACAGCACTCTGGGGCCAACGTCCTGACTTTC. The encoded protein is CASSSRQHSGANVLTF. Complete variable domain (other parts from reference TRBV7-2 and TRBJ2-6): GAGVSQSPSNKVTEKGKDVELRCDPISGHTALYWYRQSLGQGLEFLIYFQGNSAPDKSGLPSDRFSAERTGGSVSTLTIQRTQQEDSAVYLCASSSRQHSGANVLTFGAGSRLTVL.

This clone has just one count. The rearrangement joins TRBV30 to TRBJ2-5; TRBD2 might be the D (6 bases). Looked up from germline, CDR1 is GTSNPN and CDR2 is SVGIG (reference sequence). V lost 0 bases and J lost 5, with 22 bases in between. The CDR3 length is 17 residues. The CDR3 sequence: CAWSVHGGTGGFETQYF. CDR3 DNA: TGTGCCTGGAGTGTACATGGAGGGACCGGAGGGTTTGAGACCCAGTACTTC.

This clone was seen just once. Other DNA sequences in this sample translate to the same CDR3. This sequence joins TRBV5-1 and TRBJ1-1, with a tentative D call TRBD1 (5 bases). Germline assignment: CDR1 SGHRS and CDR2 YFSETQ. This CDR3 contains 13 residues. V dropped 0 bases and J dropped 3 bases, with 6 bases sitting between them. In DNA form, the CDR3 reads TGCGCCAGCAGCTTGGCAGGGTACACTGAAGCTTTCTTT. Its translation is CASSLAGYTEAFF. Filled out from reference TRBV5-1 and TRBJ1-1, the complete variable domain reads KAGVTQTPRYLIKTRGQQVTLSCSPISGHRSVSWYQQTPGQGLQFLFEYFSETQRNKGNFPGRFSGRQFSNSRSEMNVSTLELGDSALYLCASSLAGYTEAFFGQGTRLTVV.

This clone was found a few times. CDR3 loop: CASSIEAEFNEKLFF. As DNA, the CDR3 is TGTGCCAGTAGTATAGAGGCGGAGTTTAATGAAAAACTGTTTTTT. This chain connects TRBV19 to TRBJ1-4; D is unresolved. The germline V and J ends were trimmed by 0 bases and 4 bases, with 9 bases remaining between them. The CDR3 runs to 15 residues. Germline lookup yields CDR1 LNHDA and CDR2 SQIVND (reference sequence).

This clone was seen only a few times. The V gene is TRBV5-1, the J gene TRBJ2-7; 9 nucleotides agree with TRBD2. CDR3 length: 15 residues. V lost 4 bases to trimming and J lost 7 bases; unmatched junction nucleotides: 12. Germline CDR1 reads SGHRS; CDR2 reads YFSETQ. The CDR3 region is CASSLGGGASKEQYV. The CDR3 DNA is TGCGCCAGCAGCCTGGGCGGGGGGGCCTCTAAAGAGCAGTACGTC.

The chain employs TRBV9 and TRBJ1-5; unclear D gene. Germline V lookup: CDR1 SGDLS, CDR2 YYNGEE. The CDR3 sequence is 14 residues long. V was shortened by 1 base and J by 2 bases, with 7 bases between the two germline ends. The CDR3 DNA reads TGTGCCAGCAGCGTAAAGGAGGGCAATCAGCCCCAGCATTTT. Translating gives CASSVKEGNQPQHF.

The V and J genes are TRBV9 and TRBJ1-1; a possible D gene is TRBD1 (5 bases). Trimming took off 4 bases at V and 10 bases at J, with 17 bases between the two ends. There are 13 residues in the CDR3. Germline CDR1 SGDLS, CDR2 YYNGEE. The CDR3: CASSPRQLEGAFF. CDR3 nucleotide sequence: TGTGCCAGCAGCCCACGACAGTTGGAGGGAGCTTTCTTT. Based on the CDR3 plus reference TRBV9 and TRBJ1-1, the full variable domain is DSGVTQTPKHLITATGQRVTLRCSPRSGDLSVYWYQQSLDQGLQFLIQYYNGEERAKGNILERFSAQQFPDLHSELNLSSLELGDSALYFCASSPRQLEGAFFGQGTRLTVV.

The J gene is TRBJ1-1, the V gene TRBV27, with TRBD1 as a possible D gene (6 bases). Trimming stripped 10 bases from V and 10 bases from J, with 16 bases between. This CDR3 contains 11 residues. From germline, CDR1 is MNHEY and CDR2 SMNVEV (reference sequence). Here the CDR3 reads CATYRGAAAFF. Here the CDR3 DNA reads TGTGCCACTTACCGGGGGGCTGCAGCTTTCTTT.

V gene TRBV5-1 combines with J gene TRBJ2-7, with 9 bases aligning to TRBD1. The germline V gene encodes CDR1 SGHRS and CDR2 YFSETQ. J was trimmed by 1 base and V by 3 bases; bases with no gene match: 5. The CDR3 spans 15 residues. The CDR3 DNA reads TGCGCCAGCAGCTGGGGAGGGACAGGGTCCTACGAGCAGTACTTC. Its protein product is CASSWGGTGSYEQYF.

The chain is built from TRBV28 and TRBJ1-2, with 7 bases fitting TRBD1. Per germline, CDR1 MDHEN and CDR2 SYDVKM. This CDR3 contains 15 residues. V shed 8 bases and J 4 bases; nucleotides not matched to a gene: 13. In DNA form, the CDR3 reads TGTGCCAGCCACGACCGTCAGGCAGGGGGCTATGGCTACACCTTC. Its protein product is CASHDRQAGGYGYTF.